Shown below are 7 T cell receptor beta chains from a single sample sequenced in a study of OX40 agonist ivuxolimab in advanced cancers. Method: immunoSEQ multiplex PCR; TCRdb's copy keeps in-frame clones and lacks some. Here the sample spans 20,000 to 25,000 clones, around nine tenths being singletons. The sequencing used CD4+ or CD8+ T cells sorted from blood, collected in a trial of the OX40 agonist ivuxolimab. The receptors shown here come from an adult with an advanced solid tumor such as melanoma, head and neck, liver or kidney cancer.

CDR3 sequence reads: CASSVDTGLARTQYF. The CDR3 coding sequence is TGTGCCAGCAGCGTCGATACAGGGTTGGCGCGGACCCAGTACTTC. This chain connects TRBV7-2 to TRBJ2-5, with D tentatively TRBD1 (6 bases). The CDR3 length is 15 residues. CDR1 is SGHTA, CDR2 FQGNSA, per germline. The V gene lost 5 bases and the J gene lost 7 bases, with 20 bases spanning the gap. Combining the CDR3 with reference TRBV7-2 and TRBJ2-5 gives the whole variable domain GAGVSQSPSNKVTEKGKDVELRCDPISGHTALYWYRQSLGQGLEFLIYFQGNSAPDKSGLPSDRFSAERTGGSVSTLTIQRTQQEDSAVYLCASSVDTGLARTQYFGPGTRLLVL.

V gene TRBV12-5 combines with J gene TRBJ2-2; no reliable D call. Germline V lookup: CDR1 LGHNT, CDR2 FRNRAP. Between the trimmed V and J ends, which lost 5 bases and 8 bases, there was a span of 9 bases. The CDR3 has 12 residues. The CDR3 region has the DNA TGTGCTAGTGGTAACCTGGGGGGGGAGCTGTTTTTT. This sequence encodes CASGNLGGELFF.

The V and J genes are TRBV4-3 and TRBJ1-2, with TRBD1 identical over 11 bases. The CDR3 extends over 16 amino acids. J gave up 6 bases and V 0 bases, and 6 bases lay outside the gene matches. The germline V gene encodes CDR1 LGHNA and CDR2 YSLEER. The chain's CDR3 is CASSQDHGQGANGYTF. CDR3 coding DNA: TGCGCCAGCAGCCAAGATCATGGACAGGGGGCGAATGGCTACACCTTC.

The chain joins TRBV7-2 to TRBJ1-5; perhaps TRBD1 as D (5 bases). The V end lost 1 base, the J end lost 2 bases, and 9 bases lay between the germline ends. CDR1 and CDR2 from the germline V gene are SGHTA and FQGNSA. The CDR3 is 15 residues long. CDR3 nucleotide sequence: TGTGCCAGCAGCTTAGGTGGGGGGGGCAATCAGCCCCAGCATTTT. This codes for CASSLGGGGNQPQHF.

This chain joins TRBV27 and TRBJ2-7, with D possibly TRBD1 on 6 matching bases. The CDR3 spans 13 residues. CDR1 and CDR2 from the germline V gene are MNHEY and SMNVEV (reference sequence). Trimming took 6 bases from V and 2 from J, leaving 11 bases between them. The CDR3 spells CASSLTGTYEQYF. CDR3 nucleotide sequence: TGTGCCAGCAGCTTAACAGGGACCTACGAGCAGTACTTC.

The chain couples TRBV19 to TRBJ2-3; no firm D call. This CDR3 is 13 amino acids long. V gave up 1 base and J gave up 4 bases, with 6 bases separating them. Germline V gene data show CDR1 as LNHDA and CDR2 as SQIVND (reference sequence). The CDR3 nucleotides are TGTGCCAGTAGTATAGGCAACTCAGATACGCAGTATTTT. Translation gives CASSIGNSDTQYF.

This sequence joins TRBV29-1 and TRBJ2-3; no firm D call. Germline CDR1 SQVTM, CDR2 ANQGSEA. This CDR3 spans 13 amino acids. V was pared by 5 bases and J by 6 bases, with 15 bases between. The CDR3 spells CSVHHERTDTQYF. The CDR3 DNA reads TGCAGCGTTCATCACGAGAGGACGGATACGCAGTATTTT.